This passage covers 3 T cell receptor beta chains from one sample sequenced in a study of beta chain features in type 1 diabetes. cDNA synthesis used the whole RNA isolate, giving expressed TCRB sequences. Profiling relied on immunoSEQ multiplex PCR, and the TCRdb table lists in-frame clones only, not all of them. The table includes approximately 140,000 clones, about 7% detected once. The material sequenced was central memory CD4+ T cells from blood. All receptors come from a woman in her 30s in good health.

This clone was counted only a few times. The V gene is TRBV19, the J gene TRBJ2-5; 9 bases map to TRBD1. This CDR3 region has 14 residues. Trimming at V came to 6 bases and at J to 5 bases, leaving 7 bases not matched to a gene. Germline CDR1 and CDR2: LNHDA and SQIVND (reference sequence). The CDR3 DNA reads TGTGCCAGTAGACCACAGGGGGCGGGGGAGACCCAGTACTTC. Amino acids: CASRPQGAGETQYF.

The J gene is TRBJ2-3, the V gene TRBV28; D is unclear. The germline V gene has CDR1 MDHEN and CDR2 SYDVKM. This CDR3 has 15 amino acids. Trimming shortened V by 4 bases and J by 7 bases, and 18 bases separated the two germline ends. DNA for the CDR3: TGTGCCAGCAGTTCTCGACAACGTCCACATCATACGCAGTATTTT. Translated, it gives CASSSRQRPHHTQYF.

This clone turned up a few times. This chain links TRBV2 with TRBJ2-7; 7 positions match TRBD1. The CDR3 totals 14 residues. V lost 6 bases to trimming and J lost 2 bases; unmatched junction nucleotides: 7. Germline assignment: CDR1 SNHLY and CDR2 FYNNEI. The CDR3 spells CASSVDRSPYEQYF. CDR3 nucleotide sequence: TGTGCCAGCAGCGTGGACAGGTCCCCCTACGAGCAGTACTTC. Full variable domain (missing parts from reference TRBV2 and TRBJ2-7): EPEVTQTPSHQVTQMGQEVILRCVPISNHLYFYWYRQILGQKVEFLVSFYNNEISEKSEIFDDQFSVERPDGSNFTLKIRSTKLEDSAMYFCASSVDRSPYEQYFGPGTRLTVT.